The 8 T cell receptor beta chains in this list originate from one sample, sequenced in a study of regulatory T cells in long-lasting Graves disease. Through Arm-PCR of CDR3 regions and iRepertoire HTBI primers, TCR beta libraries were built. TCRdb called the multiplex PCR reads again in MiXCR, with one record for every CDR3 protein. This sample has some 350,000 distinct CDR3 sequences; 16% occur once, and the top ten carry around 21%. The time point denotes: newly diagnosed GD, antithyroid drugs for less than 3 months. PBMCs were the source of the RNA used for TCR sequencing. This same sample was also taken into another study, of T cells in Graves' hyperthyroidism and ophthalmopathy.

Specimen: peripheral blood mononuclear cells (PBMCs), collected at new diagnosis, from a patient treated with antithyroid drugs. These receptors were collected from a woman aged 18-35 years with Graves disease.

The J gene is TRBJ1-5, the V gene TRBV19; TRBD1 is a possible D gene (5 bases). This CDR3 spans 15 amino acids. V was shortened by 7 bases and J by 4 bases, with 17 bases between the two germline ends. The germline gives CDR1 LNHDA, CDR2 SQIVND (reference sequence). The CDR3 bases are TGTGCCAGTACTACCCCCGGGACTCCAAATCAGCCCCAGCATTTT. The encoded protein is CASTTPGTPNQPQHF.

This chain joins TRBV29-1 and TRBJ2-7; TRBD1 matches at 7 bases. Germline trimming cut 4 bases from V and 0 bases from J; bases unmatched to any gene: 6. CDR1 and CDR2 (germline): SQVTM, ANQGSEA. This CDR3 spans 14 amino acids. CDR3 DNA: TGCAGCGTTGCCATGACAGGGAACTCCTACGAGCAGTACTTC. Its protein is CSVAMTGNSYEQYF.

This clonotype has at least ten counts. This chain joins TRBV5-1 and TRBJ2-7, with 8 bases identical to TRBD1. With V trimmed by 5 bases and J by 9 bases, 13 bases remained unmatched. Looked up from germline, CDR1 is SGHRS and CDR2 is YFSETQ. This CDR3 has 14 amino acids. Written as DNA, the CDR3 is TGCGCCAGCAGTGGCGGAGGACAGGGAGGACCGCAGTACTTC. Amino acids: CASSGGGQGGPQYF.

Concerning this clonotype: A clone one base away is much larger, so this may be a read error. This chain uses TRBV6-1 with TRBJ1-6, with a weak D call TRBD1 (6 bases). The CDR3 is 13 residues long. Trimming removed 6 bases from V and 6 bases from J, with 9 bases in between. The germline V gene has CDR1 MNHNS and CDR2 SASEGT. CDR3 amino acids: CASRTGANSPLHF. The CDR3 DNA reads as TGTGCCAGCAGGACAGGAGCTAATTCACCCCTCCACTTT.

CDR3 protein: CASTRDELKLFF. The CDR3 region has the DNA TGTGCCAGCACCCGGGATGAGCTAAAACTGTTTTTT. This chain links TRBV7-9 with TRBJ1-4; D unclear. Trimming shortened V by 7 bases and J by 10 bases, and 13 bases separated the two germline ends. Germline V gives CDR1 SEHNR, CDR2 FQNEAQ (reference sequence). This CDR3 is 12 amino acids long.

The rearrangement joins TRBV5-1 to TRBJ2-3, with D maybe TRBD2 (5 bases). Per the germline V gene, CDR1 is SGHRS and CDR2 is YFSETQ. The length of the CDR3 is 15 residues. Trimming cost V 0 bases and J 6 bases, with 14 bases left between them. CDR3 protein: CASSLGASLGDTQYF. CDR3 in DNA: TGCGCCAGCAGCTTGGGGGCTAGCCTGGGCGATACGCAGTATTTT. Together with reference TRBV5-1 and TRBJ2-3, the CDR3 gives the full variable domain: KAGVTQTPRYLIKTRGQQVTLSCSPISGHRSVSWYQQTPGQGLQFLFEYFSETQRNKGNFPGRFSGRQFSNSRSEMNVSTLELGDSALYLCASSLGASLGDTQYFGPGTRLTVL.

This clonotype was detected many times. The CDR3 reads CASSPPLGGQRDTEAFF. CDR3 nucleotide sequence: TGTGCCAGCAGCCCCCCCCTCGGGGGGCAGAGGGACACTGAAGCTTTCTTT. V usage is TRBV28 and J usage is TRBJ1-1; D possibly corresponds to TRBD1 (6 bases). V dropped 6 bases and J dropped 3 bases, with 23 bases sitting between them. The CDR3 totals 17 residues. Germline V CDR1 and CDR2: MDHEN, SYDVKM. The full variable domain, its missing parts supplied by reference TRBV28 and TRBJ1-1, is DVKVTQSSRYLVKRTGEKVFLECVQDMDHENMFWYRQDPGLGLRLIYFSYDVKMKEKGDIPEGYSVSREKKERFSLILESASTNQTSMYLCASSPPLGGQRDTEAFFGQGTRLTVV.

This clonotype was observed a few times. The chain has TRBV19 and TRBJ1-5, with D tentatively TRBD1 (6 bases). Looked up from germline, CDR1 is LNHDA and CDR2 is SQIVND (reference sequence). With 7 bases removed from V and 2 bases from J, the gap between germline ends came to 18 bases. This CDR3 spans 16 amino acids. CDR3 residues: CASTRGQSNGNQPQHF. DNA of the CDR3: TGTGCCAGTACCAGAGGACAGTCTAACGGCAATCAGCCCCAGCATTTT.